This T cell receptor beta chain was recorded in a study of T cells in Graves' hyperthyroidism and ophthalmopathy. Findings of the study overall: Most expanded thyroid clonotypes above 0.001 also appeared in blood.

Details on this clonotype: As yet, its antigen is unknown.

Trimming cost V 0 bases and J 3 bases; bases outside gene matches: 8. The germline CDR1 and CDR2 sequences are SQVTM and ANQGSEA. This CDR3 is 15 amino acids long. The study left out patients who had uncontrolled infection, other autoimmune disease, pregnancy or lactation. The CDR3 regions of TCR beta were amplified from RNA transcripts. First-round RT-PCR targeting the TCR CDR3 was performed with the HTBI primer set. In TCRdb, the multiplex PCR reads were re-called with MiXCR into one record per CDR3 protein. The data contain about 500,000 distinct CDR3 sequences, about 46% of them seen just once; the ten biggest clones take up about two fifths.

The TCR was taken from an adult woman with Graves' disease, either hyperthyroidism or ophthalmopathy (not recorded which). The gene calls are TRBV29-1 and TRBJ2-7; TRBD2 matches at 7 bases. The sequenced sample was peripheral blood or thyroid tissue (not recorded which). The CDR3 region is CSVEDPGGGGYEQYF. The CDR3 region has the DNA TGCAGCGTTGAAGATCCGGGGGGTGGGGGCTACGAGCAGTACTTC.